One TCR beta chain is described in this entry. The antigen is not known. The CDR3 extends over 16 amino acids. V shed 3 bases and J 0 bases; nucleotides not matched to a gene: 8. Germline CDR1 is MNHEY and CDR2 is SMNVEV (reference sequence). This entry comes from a study of cytomegalovirus exposure and HLA in healthy donors. Study-level results: Among CMV-associated TCR beta chains, most appeared HLA-restricted in a later analysis. In a later analysis, compared with equally common non-associated chains, HLA-associated beta chains were more expanded.

Amplification used 60 Vbeta primers and 13 Jbeta primers. This table comes from immunoSEQ multiplex PCR, and its TCRdb copy is limited to in-frame clones, with some not included. The sample totals around 110,000 clones; its top ten clones hold roughly 3.5%. The chain joins TRBV27 to TRBJ2-7, with 7 bases identical to TRBD1. Sequences were obtained from PBMCs. The source of this sequence is a man aged 25 to 40 in good health and CMV-seronegative. CDR3 in DNA: TGTGCCAGCAGTTTCATCCGGGACAGTCACTCCTACGAGCAGTACTTC. Its translation: CASSFIRDSHSYEQYF.